The entry below gives a single T cell receptor (beta chain) sequence along with its context. Antigen unknown. CDR3 length equals 14 residues. Trimming at V came to 6 bases and at J to 4 bases, leaving 8 bases not matched to a gene. Germline-derived CDR1 and CDR2 are SNHLY and FYNNEI. The sample comes from a study of cytomegalovirus exposure and HLA in healthy donors. Study results and limitations: In an earlier analysis, in 620 or so donors, most V segments appeared productive either ~87% or ~30% of the time. HLA restriction was apparent for most CMV-associated TCR beta chains in a later analysis. Near-uniform donor sequencing depth was presumed by presence/absence analyses.

Primers for the PCR totalled 60 Vbeta and 13 Jbeta. Sequenced by immunoSEQ multiplex PCR; TCRdb stores in-frame clones only, minus some. The data show 110,000 or so clones, 70% to 85% seen once. Despite likely unrecorded immune exposures, the donors were nominally healthy at the time of sampling. The source is a man between 50 and 59 years old in good health and CMV-seropositive. The V and J genes are TRBV2 and TRBJ1-2, with 7 positions matching TRBD1. The sample was PBMCs. CDR3 sequence (DNA): TGTGCCAGCAGCCTAACGACAGGGAGCTATGGCTACACCTTC. Amino acid sequence: CASSLTTGSYGYTF.